The 15 T cell receptor beta chains given below trace back to one sample, sequenced in a study of blood T cell repertoires in COVID-19. Produced via immunoSEQ multiplex PCR; TCRdb's table is partial and in-frame only. This table holds fewer than 100,000 clones, 75% to 85% found once. Sequenced material: peripheral blood. These receptors came from a woman in her forties or fifties with acute or convalescent COVID-19.

The rearrangement links TRBV2 to TRBJ1-6; D remains unclear. The germline CDR1 and CDR2 sequences are SNHLY and FYNNEI. There are 15 residues in the CDR3. Trimming cost V 4 bases and J 6 bases, with 13 bases left between them. The CDR3 reads CASSGGPGGNSPLHF. For the CDR3, the DNA is TGTGCCAGCAGTGGCGGGCCCGGCGGTAATTCACCCCTCCACTTT.

The sample holds one count of this clone. The V call is TRBV10-3, the J call TRBJ1-1, with D possibly TRBD1 on 6 matching bases. The CDR3 length is 13 residues. Germline CDR1 and CDR2: ENHRY and SYGVKD. Trimming cost V 6 bases and J 5 bases, with 13 bases left between them. CDR3 nucleotide sequence: TGTGCCATCAGAACAGGGTCGGAGACTGAAGCTTTCTTT. Translating it yields CAIRTGSETEAFF.

V usage is TRBV15 and J usage is TRBJ2-5; tentative D call: TRBD2 (5 bases). The CDR3 loop spans 13 amino acids. V was cut by 4 bases and J by 4 bases, with 10 bases left in between. CDR1 and CDR2 (germline): LNHNV, YYDKDF (reference sequence). The CDR3 loop reads CATSTPRVETQYF. The DNA for the CDR3 is TGTGCCACCAGCACTCCGAGGGTAGAGACCCAGTACTTC.

The chain links TRBV2 to TRBJ2-7; 7 nucleotides agree with TRBD2. CDR1 SNHLY and CDR2 FYNNEI come from the germline V gene. The CDR3 consists of 13 residues. The ends lost 8 bases at V and 5 bases at J; junction bases unmatched: 9. The CDR3 sequence: CASWGRGGDEQYF. The CDR3 DNA is TGTGCCAGCTGGGGCCGTGGGGGGGACGAGCAGTACTTC.

The chain carries TRBV7-9 and TRBJ2-1; D gene unclear. V was pared by 2 bases and J by 6 bases, with 11 bases between. CDR3 length: 14 residues. The germline gives CDR1 SEHNR, CDR2 FQNEAQ (reference sequence). CDR3 in DNA: TGTGCCAGCAGCTTAAACTTACCCTCCAATGAGCAGTTCTTC. It specifies CASSLNLPSNEQFF.

Notes on this clone: The same CDR3 can be traced to other DNA sequences in this sample. The J gene is TRBJ1-1, the V gene TRBV5-1, with D tentatively TRBD1 (5 bases). Per the germline V gene, CDR1 is SGHRS and CDR2 is YFSETQ. Trimming left V 5 bases short and J 3 bases short, with 8 bases between. The CDR3 length is 12 residues. The CDR3 DNA follows: TGCGCCAGCAGTACAGGTTACACTGAAGCTTTCTTT. This encodes CASSTGYTEAFF.

The chain joins TRBV7-4 to TRBJ1-4; 7 nucleotides agree with TRBD1. V lost 3 bases, J lost 8 bases, and 6 bases stayed unmatched. Looked up from germline, CDR1 is SGHVT and CDR2 is SQSDAQ. The CDR3 spans 14 residues. For the CDR3, the DNA is TGTGCCAGCAGCTTGACAGGGTGGAGGGAAAAACTGTTTTTT. As protein: CASSLTGWREKLFF.

This clone was observed a few times. The chain combines TRBV19 with TRBJ1-1; a weak D match, TRBD1 (5 bases). The CDR3 spans 12 residues. Trimming shortened V by 7 bases and J by 5 bases, and 11 bases separated the two germline ends. Germline V lookup: CDR1 LNHDA, CDR2 SQIVND (reference sequence). CDR3 sequence (DNA): TGTGCCAGTACAGGGTCCCGAACTGAAGCTTTCTTT. It translates to CASTGSRTEAFF.

In its sample, this clone was seen once. The V gene is TRBV11-2, the J gene TRBJ2-1, with D possibly being TRBD2 (5 bases). CDR1 is SGHAT, CDR2 FQNNGV, per germline. This CDR3 has 15 amino acids. Trimming removed 3 bases from V and 4 bases from J, with 13 bases in between. CDR3 DNA sequence: TGTGCCAGCAGCTTTTCCGCGGGCGGGTACAATGAGCAGTTCTTC. Protein sequence: CASSFSAGGYNEQFF.

Turning to this clone: The identical CDR3 is also encoded by other nucleotide sequences in the sample. The chain combines TRBV19 with TRBJ2-3; 8 nucleotides align to TRBD2. V shed 3 bases, J shed 0 bases, and the junction held 2 bases outside the gene matches. Per germline, CDR1 LNHDA and CDR2 SQIVND (reference sequence). The CDR3 sequence is 15 residues long. The CDR3 reads CASSIASGSTDTQYF. The CDR3 DNA follows: TGTGCCAGTAGTATCGCTAGCGGGAGCACAGATACGCAGTATTTT.

The chain recombines TRBV4-1 with TRBJ1-1, with TRBD1 matching 8 bases. CDR1 is MGHRA, CDR2 YSYEKL, per germline. There are 14 residues in the CDR3. Losses at the gene ends were 5 bases for V and 1 base for J; bases not matched to a gene: 3. The CDR3 nucleotides are TGCGCCAGCAGCACCGGGACAGGGAACACTGAAGCTTTCTTT. This encodes CASSTGTGNTEAFF.

V gene TRBV11-2 combines with J gene TRBJ2-1, with a tentative D call TRBD2 (5 bases). V was clipped by 1 base and J by 5 bases, with 18 bases between them. Per the germline V gene, CDR1 is SGHAT and CDR2 is FQNNGV. The CDR3 covers 17 residues. The CDR3 loop reads CASSLVGVSRGHNEQFF. The CDR3 DNA reads TGTGCCAGCAGCTTAGTTGGAGTCTCCCGCGGGCACAATGAGCAGTTCTTC.

This chain joins TRBV3-1 (or the pseudogene TRBV3-2) and TRBJ2-1; TRBD1 might be the D (6 bases). The germline gives CDR1 LGHDT, CDR2 YNNKEL (reference sequence). The CDR3 spans 14 residues. V was trimmed by 2 bases and J by 7 bases, leaving 12 bases between them. CDR3 coding DNA: TGTGCCAGCAGCCAAAGTCAGGGGAGTAATGAGCAGTTCTTC. It is translated as CASSQSQGSNEQFF.

This chain uses TRBV6-5 with TRBJ1-2; TRBD1 is a possible D gene (5 bases). The CDR3 spans 14 residues. V gave up 4 bases and J gave up 4 bases, with 13 bases separating them. The germline CDR1 and CDR2 sequences are MNHEY and SVGAGI. CDR3 amino acids: CASSLGGIPYGYTF. CDR3 coding DNA: TGTGCCAGCAGTTTGGGGGGGATACCCTATGGCTACACCTTC.

The chain combines TRBV28 with TRBJ2-3; TRBD2 aligns across 7 bases. The V segment lost 4 bases and the J segment 0 bases; nucleotides outside the gene matches: 10. Germline CDR1 MDHEN, CDR2 SYDVKM. The CDR3 has 17 residues. CDR3 sequence reads: CASSSVNGGGSTDTQYF. CDR3 bases: TGTGCCAGCAGTTCGGTAAATGGGGGGGGGAGCACAGATACGCAGTATTTT.